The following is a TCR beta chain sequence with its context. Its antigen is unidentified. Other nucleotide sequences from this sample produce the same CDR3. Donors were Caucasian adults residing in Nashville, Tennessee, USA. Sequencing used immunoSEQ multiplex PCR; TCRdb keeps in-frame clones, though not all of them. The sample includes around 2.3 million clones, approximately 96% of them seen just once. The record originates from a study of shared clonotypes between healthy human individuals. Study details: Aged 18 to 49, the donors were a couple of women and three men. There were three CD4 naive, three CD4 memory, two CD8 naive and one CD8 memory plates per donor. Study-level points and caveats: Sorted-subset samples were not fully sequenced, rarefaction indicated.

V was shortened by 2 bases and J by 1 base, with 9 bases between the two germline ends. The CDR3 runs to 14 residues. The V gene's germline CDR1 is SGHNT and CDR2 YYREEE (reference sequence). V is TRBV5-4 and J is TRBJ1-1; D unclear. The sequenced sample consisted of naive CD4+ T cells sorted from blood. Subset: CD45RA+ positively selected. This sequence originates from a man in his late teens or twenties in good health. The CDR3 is CASSFPGGNTEAFF. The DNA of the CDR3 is TGTGCCAGCAGCTTTCCCGGAGGGAACACTGAAGCTTTCTTT.